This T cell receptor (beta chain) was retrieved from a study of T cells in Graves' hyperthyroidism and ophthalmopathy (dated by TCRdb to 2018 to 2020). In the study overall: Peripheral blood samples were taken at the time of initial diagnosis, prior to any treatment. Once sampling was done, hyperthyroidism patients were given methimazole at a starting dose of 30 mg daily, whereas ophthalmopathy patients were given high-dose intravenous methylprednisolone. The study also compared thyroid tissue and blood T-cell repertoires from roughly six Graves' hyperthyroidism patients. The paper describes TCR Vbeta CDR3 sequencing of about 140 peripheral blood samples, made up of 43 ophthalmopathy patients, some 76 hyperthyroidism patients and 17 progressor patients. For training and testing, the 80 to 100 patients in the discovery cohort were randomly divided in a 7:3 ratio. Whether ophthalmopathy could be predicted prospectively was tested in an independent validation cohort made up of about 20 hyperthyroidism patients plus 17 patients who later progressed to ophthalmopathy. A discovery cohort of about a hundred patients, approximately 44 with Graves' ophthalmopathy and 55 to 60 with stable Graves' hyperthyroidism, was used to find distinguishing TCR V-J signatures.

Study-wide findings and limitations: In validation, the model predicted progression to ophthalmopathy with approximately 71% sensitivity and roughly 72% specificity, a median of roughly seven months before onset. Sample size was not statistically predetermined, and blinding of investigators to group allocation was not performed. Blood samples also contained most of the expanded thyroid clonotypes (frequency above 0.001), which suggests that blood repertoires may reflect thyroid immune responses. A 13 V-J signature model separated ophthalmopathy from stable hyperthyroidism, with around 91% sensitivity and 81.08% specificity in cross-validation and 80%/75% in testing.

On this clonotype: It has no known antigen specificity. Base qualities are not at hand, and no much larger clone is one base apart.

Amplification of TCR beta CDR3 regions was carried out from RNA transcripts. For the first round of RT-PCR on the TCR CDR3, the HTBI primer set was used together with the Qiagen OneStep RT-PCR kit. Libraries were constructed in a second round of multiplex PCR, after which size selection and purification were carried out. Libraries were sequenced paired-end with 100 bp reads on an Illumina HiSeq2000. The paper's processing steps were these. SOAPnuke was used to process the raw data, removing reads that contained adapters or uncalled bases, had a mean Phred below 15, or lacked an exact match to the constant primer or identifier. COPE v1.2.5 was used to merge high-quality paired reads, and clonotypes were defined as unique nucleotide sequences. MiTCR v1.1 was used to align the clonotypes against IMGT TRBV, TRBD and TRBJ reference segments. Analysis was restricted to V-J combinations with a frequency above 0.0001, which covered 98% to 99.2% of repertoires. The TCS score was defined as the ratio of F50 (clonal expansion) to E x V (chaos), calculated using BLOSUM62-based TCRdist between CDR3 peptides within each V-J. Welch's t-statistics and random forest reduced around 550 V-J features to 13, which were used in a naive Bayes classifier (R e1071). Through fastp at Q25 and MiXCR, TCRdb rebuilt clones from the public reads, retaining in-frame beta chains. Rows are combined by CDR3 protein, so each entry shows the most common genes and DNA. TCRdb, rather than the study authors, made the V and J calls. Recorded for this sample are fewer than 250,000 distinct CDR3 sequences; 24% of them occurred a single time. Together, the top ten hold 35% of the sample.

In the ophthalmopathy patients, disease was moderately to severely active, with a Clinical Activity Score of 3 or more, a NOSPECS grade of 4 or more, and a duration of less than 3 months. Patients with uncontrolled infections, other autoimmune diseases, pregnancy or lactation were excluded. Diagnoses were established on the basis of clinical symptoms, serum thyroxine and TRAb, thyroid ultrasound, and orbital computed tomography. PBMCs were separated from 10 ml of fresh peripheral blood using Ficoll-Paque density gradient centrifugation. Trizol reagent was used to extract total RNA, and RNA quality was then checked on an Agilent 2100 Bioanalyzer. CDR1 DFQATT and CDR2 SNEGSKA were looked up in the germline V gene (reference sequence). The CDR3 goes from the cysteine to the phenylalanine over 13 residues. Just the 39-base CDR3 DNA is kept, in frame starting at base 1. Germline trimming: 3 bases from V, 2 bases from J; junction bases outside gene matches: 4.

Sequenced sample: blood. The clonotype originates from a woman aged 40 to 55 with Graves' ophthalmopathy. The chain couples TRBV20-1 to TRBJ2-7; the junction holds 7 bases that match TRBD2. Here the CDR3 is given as CSARGRGAYEQYF. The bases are TGCAGTGCTAGGGGCCGGGGGGCCTACGAGCAGTACTTC.